The 2 T cell receptor beta chains reported below all come from one sample, sequenced in a study of blood T cell repertoires in COVID-19 (TCRdb year 2020). The library was made by the immunoSEQ multiplex PCR assay. Imported from immuneACCESS, the table was reduced by TCRdb to in-frame sequences with V and J called. These copies leave out some clones; in studies compared against another copy, an unresolved V gene accounts for under half, and the cause of the remainder is not known. The table for this sample lists over 350,000 clones; more than 85% of them were counted only once. The ten biggest clones cover about 0.78% of the sample. The sequencing sample was made of PBMCs or T cells enriched from blood (not recorded which). The receptors were sampled from a woman aged 40 to 50 who had been exposed to COVID-19.

This clone was seen more than once but under ten times. CDR3 nucleotide sequence: TGTGCCAGCAGTCGATCCGCGGGACAGAAAAACACTGAAGCTTTCTTT. Encoded protein: CASSRSAGQKNTEAFF. This rearrangement joins TRBV6-6 to TRBJ1-1; 7 nucleotides line up with TRBD1. Germline CDR1 reads MNHNY; CDR2 reads SVGAGI (reference sequence). Trimming removed 5 bases from V and 2 bases from J; junction bases left unmatched: 11. This CDR3 contains 16 residues.

The genes are TRBV5-1 and TRBJ2-5; 7 bases are a match to TRBD2. V dropped 4 bases and J dropped 6; count of bases not matched to a gene: 9. CDR3 length: 14 amino acids. Per germline, CDR1 SGHRS and CDR2 YFSETQ. Here the CDR3 DNA reads TGCGCCAGCAGCACTACGGCGGGGGAGAAGACCCAGTACTTC. Translating it yields CASSTTAGEKTQYF.